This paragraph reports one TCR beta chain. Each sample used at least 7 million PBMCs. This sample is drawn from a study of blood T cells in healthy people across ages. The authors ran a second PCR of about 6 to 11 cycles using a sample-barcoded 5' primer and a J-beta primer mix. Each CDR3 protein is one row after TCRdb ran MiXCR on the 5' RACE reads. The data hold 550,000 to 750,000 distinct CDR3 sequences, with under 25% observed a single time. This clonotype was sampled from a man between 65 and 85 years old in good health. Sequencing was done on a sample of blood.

The DNA of the CDR3 is TGCAGTGCTAGATTCGAGGGAGGGCCTCTTATAAGCTACGAGCAGTACTTC. This encodes CSARFEGGPLISYEQYF. The genes are TRBV20-1 and TRBJ2-7; 7 bases map to TRBD2. Trimming at V came to 2 bases and at J to 3 bases, leaving 16 bases not matched to a gene. This CDR3 spans 17 amino acids. Germline lookup yields CDR1 DFQATT and CDR2 SNEGSKA (reference sequence).